These T cell receptor beta chains were read from a single sample in a study of tumor and adjacent non-tumor tissue in lung cancer. Each CDR3 protein is one row after TCRdb ran MiXCR on the multiplex PCR reads. The sample includes over 80,000 distinct CDR3 sequences, approximately 80% of them seen just once. Source material: distant non-tumor lung tissue. The receptors here all came from a man in his sixties with small cell lung cancer. Each CDR3 is given with its conserved first and last residue. Fields, in order: clone size, V gene, J gene, CDR3 protein. Clone size appears in some rows only: once, few, many, or a class for an expanded clone.

size: .; V: TRBV11-2; J: TRBJ1-1; CDR3: CVSSLTGSVGRNTEAFF
size: .; V: TRBV11-1; J: TRBJ2-3; CDR3: CASRSGLAGGPMADTQYF
size: .; V: TRBV5-1; J: TRBJ2-1; CDR3: CASSSGTGINERFF
size: .; V: TRBV4-1; J: TRBJ2-7; CDR3: CSSSFDRLYEQYF
size: once; V: TRBV6-6; J: TRBJ2-7; CDR3: CASSPNQQWVLSYEQYF
size: .; V: TRBV4-3; J: TRBJ2-2; CDR3: CASSQDSTGELFF
size: .; V: TRBV9; J: TRBJ2-5; CDR3: CVSSVSTGLATGETQYF
size: few; V: TRBV20-1; J: TRBJ2-2; CDR3: CSARHGGTGELFF
size: .; V: TRBV29-1; J: TRBJ2-7; CDR3: CIATLAGSSYEQYF
size: many; V: TRBV20-1; J: TRBJ1-5; CDR3: CSAREGRATFSHQPQHF
size: .; V: TRBV20-1; J: TRBJ2-3; CDR3: CSASPVQGTGGTDTQYF
size: .; V: TRBV4-2; J: TRBJ2-2; CDR3: CASRQVPSPWELFF
size: .; V: TRBV29-1; J: TRBJ2-1; CDR3: CSVTGGLARGSSYNEQFF
size: few; V: TRBV6-1; J: TRBJ2-1; CDR3: CASSPGLAGEQFF
size: .; V: TRBV4-2; J: TRBJ2-1; CDR3: CASNQDPGLFAFF
size: .; V: TRBV4-2; J: TRBJ2-7; CDR3: CASRQGPEVYEQYF
size: .; V: TRBV13; J: TRBJ1-6; CDR3: CVSSQNDGSPYNSPLHF
size: once; V: TRBV6-2/TRBV6-3; J: TRBJ2-7; CDR3: CASKIAGATMEQYF
size: once; V: TRBV6-1; J: TRBJ2-6; CDR3: CASSTYGANLMTF
size: .; V: TRBV7-3; J: TRBJ2-2; CDR3: CASSSGTSGSGSGELLF
size: few; V: TRBV5-1; J: TRBJ2-1; CDR3: CASSWGLVGEADNEQFF
size: .; V: TRBV20-1; J: TRBJ2-3; CDR3: CSASGLAGAGIMTDTQYF
size: once; V: TRBV4-2; J: TRBJ2-7; CDR3: CASSQERDGSYEQYF
size: .; V: TRBV5-6; J: TRBJ2-1; CDR3: CATSLSGRAADEQFF
size: few; V: TRBV24-1; J: TRBJ2-3; CDR3: CATSDNQLNTQCF
size: .; V: TRBV7-9; J: TRBJ2-2; CDR3: CASSFPIVDGTLWNTGELFF
size: .; V: TRBV29-1; J: TRBJ2-7; CDR3: CSVAPMSLAGRKQYF
size: many; V: TRBV15; J: TRBJ2-5; CDR3: CATSRVGGETQYF
size: .; V: TRBV29-1; J: TRBJ1-1; CDR3: CSIEPRDSEAFF
size: .; V: TRBV20-1; J: TRBJ2-2; CDR3: CSTITEDTGELFF
size: .; V: TRBV4-2; J: TRBJ2-2; CDR3: CASTASGSSGELFF
size: .; V: TRBV6-1; J: TRBJ1-1; CDR3: CASILQVNTKAFF
size: many; V: TRBV30; J: TRBJ2-1; CDR3: CAWRDRRLSSYNEQFF
size: .; V: TRBV5-1; J: TRBJ2-7; CDR3: CASSTDSYSYEQYF
size: many; V: TRBV6-6; J: TRBJ2-1; CDR3: CASNLAGGYDEQFF
size: .; V: TRBV29-1; J: TRBJ2-3; CDR3: CNGLAYGTDTQYF
size: .; V: TRBV10-3; J: TRBJ1-5; CDR3: CSTKSSNQPQHF
size: .; V: TRBV20-1; J: TRBJ1-2; CDR3: CNAREDGSIYGYTF
size: .; V: TRBV6-1; J: TRBJ1-5; CDR3: CASGSQGDQPQHF
size: many; V: TRBV5-1; J: TRBJ2-2; CDR3: CASSLLGSNTGELFF
size: once; V: TRBV12-3/TRBV12-4; J: TRBJ2-2; CDR3: CASSPQNTGDLFF
size: once; V: TRBV20-1; J: TRBJ1-1; CDR3: CSARYPGQGNTEASF
size: .; V: TRBV6-6; J: TRBJ1-1; CDR3: CASSYPSTKGLEAFF
size: many; V: TRBV6-6; J: TRBJ2-1; CDR3: CASTRSNEQFF
size: .; V: TRBV5-1; J: TRBJ2-1; CDR3: CASTPSGAVGNEQLF
size: .; V: TRBV4-1; J: TRBJ2-1; CDR3: CASSQGGPLAGVRSYNEQFF
size: .; V: TRBV4-2; J: TRBJ2-2; CDR3: CVSSQDLRVNNGELFF
size: .; V: TRBV2; J: TRBJ2-1; CDR3: CASMVQMADGINEQFF
size: .; V: TRBV6-1; J: .; CDR3: CASSTWKGKNQPQYF
size: .; V: TRBV5-6; J: TRBJ2-7; CDR3: CASRRRVWTLTYEQYF
size: .; V: TRBV4-2; J: TRBJ2-5; CDR3: CASSLGSRQETQCF
size: few; V: TRBV11-2; J: TRBJ1-2; CDR3: CASSLDRGDGYTF
size: .; V: TRBV2; J: TRBJ2-1; CDR3: CASTKTGDMGYNEQFF
size: few; V: TRBV5-4; J: TRBJ2-1; CDR3: CASSTGLVGYNEQFF
size: .; V: TRBV6-6; J: TRBJ1-1; CDR3: CTSRTESYTETFF
size: .; V: TRBV4-2; J: .; CDR3: CASSQETSAVEQFF
size: .; V: TRBV12-3/TRBV12-4; J: TRBJ1-5; CDR3: CARSFRGSQPQHF
size: .; V: TRBV20-1; J: TRBJ1-6; CDR3: CNARAHPGTAWSPLHF
size: once; V: TRBV11-2; J: TRBJ2-6; CDR3: CASSLVLAGASGANVPSF